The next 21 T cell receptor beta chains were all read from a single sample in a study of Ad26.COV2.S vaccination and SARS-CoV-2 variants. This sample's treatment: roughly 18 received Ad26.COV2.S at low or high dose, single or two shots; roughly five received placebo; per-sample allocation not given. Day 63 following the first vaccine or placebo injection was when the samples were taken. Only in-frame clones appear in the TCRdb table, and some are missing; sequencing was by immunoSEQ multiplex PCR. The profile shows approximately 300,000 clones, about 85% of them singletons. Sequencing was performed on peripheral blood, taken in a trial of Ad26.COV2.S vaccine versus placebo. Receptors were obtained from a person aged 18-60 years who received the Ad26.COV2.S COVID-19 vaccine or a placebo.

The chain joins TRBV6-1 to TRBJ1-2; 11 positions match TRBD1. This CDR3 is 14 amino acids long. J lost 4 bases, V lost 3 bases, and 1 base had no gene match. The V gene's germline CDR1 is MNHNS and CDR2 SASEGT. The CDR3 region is CASSEGQGGYGYTF. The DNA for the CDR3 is TGTGCCAGCAGTGAGGGACAGGGGGGCTATGGCTACACCTTC.

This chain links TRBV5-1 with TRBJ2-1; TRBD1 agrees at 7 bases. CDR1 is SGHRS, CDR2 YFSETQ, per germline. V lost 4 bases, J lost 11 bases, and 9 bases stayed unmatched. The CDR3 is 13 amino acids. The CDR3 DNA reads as TGCGCCAGCAGCATGCAACCGGGACAGAAGCAGTTCTTC. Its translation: CASSMQPGQKQFF.

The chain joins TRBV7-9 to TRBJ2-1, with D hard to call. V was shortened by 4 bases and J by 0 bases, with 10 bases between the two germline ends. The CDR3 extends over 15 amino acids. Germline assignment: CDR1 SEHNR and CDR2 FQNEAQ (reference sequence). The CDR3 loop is CASSSLMSSYNEQFF. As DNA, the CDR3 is TGTGCCAGCAGCTCCCTTATGAGCTCCTACAATGAGCAGTTCTTC.

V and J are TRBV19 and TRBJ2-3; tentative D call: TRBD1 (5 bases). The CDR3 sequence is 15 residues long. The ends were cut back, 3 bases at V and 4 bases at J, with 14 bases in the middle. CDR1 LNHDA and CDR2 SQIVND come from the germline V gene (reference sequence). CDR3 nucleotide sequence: TGTGCCAGTAGTATGAGTAGAAGGGGTCCAGATACGCAGTATTTT. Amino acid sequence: CASSMSRRGPDTQYF.

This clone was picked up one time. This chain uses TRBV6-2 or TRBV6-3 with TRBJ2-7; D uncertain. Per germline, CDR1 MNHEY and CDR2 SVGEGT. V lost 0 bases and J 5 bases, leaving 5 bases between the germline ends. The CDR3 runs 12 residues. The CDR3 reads CASSYSRHEQYF. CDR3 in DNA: TGTGCCAGCAGTTACTCTAGACACGAGCAGTACTTC.

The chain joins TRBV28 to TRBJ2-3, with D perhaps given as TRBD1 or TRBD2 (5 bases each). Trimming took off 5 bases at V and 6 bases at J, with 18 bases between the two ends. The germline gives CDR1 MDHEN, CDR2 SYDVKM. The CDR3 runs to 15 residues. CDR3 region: CASSEPGTRADTQYF. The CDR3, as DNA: TGTGCCAGCAGTGAGCCCGGGACGCGGGCGGATACGCAGTATTTT. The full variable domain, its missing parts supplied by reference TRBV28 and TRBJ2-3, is DVKVTQSSRYLVKRTGEKVFLECVQDMDHENMFWYRQDPGLGLRLIYFSYDVKMKEKGDIPEGYSVSREKKERFSLILESASTNQTSMYLCASSEPGTRADTQYFGPGTRLTVL.

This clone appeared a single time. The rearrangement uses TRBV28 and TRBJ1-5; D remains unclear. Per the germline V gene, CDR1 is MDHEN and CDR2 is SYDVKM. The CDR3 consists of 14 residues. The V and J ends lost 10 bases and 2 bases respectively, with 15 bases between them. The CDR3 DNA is TGTGCCACCCTCGGCGGGTTTCGCAATCAGCCCCAGCATTTT. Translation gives CATLGGFRNQPQHF.

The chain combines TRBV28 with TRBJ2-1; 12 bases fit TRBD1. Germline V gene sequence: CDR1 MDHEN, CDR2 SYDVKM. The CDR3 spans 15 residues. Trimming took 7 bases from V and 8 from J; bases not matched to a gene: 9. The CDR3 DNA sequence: TGTGCCAGCATTCCGGGACAGGGGGCGAGAGATGAGCAGTTCTTC. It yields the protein CASIPGQGARDEQFF.

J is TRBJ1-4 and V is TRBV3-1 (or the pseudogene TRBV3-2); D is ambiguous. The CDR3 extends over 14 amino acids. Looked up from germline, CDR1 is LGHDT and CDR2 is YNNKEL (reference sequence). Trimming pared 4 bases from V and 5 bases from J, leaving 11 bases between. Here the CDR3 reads CASSPWGINEKLFF. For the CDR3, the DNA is TGTGCCAGCAGCCCCTGGGGTATCAATGAAAAACTGTTTTTT.

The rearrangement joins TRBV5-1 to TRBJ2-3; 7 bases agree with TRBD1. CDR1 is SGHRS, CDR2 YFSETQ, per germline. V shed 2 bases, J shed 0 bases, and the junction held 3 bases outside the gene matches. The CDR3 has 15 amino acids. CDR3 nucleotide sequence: TGCGCCAGCAGCTTAGACAGGGCTAGCACAGATACGCAGTATTTT. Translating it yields CASSLDRASTDTQYF.

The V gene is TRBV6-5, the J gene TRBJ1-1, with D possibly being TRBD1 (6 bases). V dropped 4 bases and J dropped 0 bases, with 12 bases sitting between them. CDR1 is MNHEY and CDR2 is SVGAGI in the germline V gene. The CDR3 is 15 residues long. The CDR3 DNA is TGTGCCAGCAGTTCGCACAGGGCCCTGAACACTGAAGCTTTCTTT. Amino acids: CASSSHRALNTEAFF.

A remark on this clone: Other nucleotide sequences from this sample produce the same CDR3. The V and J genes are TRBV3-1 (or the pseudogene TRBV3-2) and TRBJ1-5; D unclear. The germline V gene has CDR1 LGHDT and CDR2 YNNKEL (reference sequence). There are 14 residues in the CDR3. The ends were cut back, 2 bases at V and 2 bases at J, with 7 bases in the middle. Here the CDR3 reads CASSQSRGNQPQHF. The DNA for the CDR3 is TGTGCCAGCAGCCAAAGTCGGGGCAATCAGCCCCAGCATTTT.

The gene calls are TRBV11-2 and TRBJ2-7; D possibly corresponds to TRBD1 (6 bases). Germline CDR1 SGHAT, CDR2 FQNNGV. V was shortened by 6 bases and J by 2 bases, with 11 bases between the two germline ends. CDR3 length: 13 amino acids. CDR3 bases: TGTGCCAGCAGGTGGGACACAACCTACGAGCAGTACTTC. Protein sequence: CASRWDTTYEQYF.

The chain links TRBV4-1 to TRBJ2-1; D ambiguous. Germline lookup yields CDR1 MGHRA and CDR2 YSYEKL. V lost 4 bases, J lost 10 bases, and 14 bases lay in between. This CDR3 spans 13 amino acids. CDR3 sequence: CASSLYARREQFF. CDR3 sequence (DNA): TGCGCCAGCAGCCTATACGCCCGGCGGGAGCAGTTCTTC.

Here the CDR3 reads CASSTTHSGGLPYEQYF. In DNA form, the CDR3 reads TGTGCCAGCAGCACTACCCATAGCGGGGGGCTCCCCTACGAGCAGTACTTC. The chain couples TRBV7-9 to TRBJ2-7, with 10 bases lining up with TRBD2. Germline CDR1 SEHNR, CDR2 FQNEAQ (reference sequence). Trimming took 5 bases from V and 2 from J; bases not matched to a gene: 12. There are 17 residues in the CDR3.

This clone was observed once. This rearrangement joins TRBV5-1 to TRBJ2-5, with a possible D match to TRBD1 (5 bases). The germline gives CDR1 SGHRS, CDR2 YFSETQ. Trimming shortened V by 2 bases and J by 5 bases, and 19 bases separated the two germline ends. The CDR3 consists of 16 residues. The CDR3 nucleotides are TGCGCCAGCAGCTTTGTTCTAGGGGTCGGTGGGGAGACCCAGTACTTC. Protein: CASSFVLGVGGETQYF.

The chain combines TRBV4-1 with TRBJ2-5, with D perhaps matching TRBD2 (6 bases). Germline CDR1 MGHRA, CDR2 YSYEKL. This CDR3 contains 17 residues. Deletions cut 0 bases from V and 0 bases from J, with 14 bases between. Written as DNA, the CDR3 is TGCGCCAGCAGCCAAGAAGAAAATAGCGGCTACCAAGAGACCCAGTACTTC. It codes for CASSQEENSGYQETQYF.

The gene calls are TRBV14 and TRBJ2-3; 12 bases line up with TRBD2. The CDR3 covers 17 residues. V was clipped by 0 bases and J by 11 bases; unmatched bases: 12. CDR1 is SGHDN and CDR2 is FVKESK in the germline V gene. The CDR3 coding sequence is TGTGCCAGCAGCCAAGATGACCCCCGACTAGCGGGGGCTCTGCAGTATTTT. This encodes CASSQDDPRLAGALQYF.

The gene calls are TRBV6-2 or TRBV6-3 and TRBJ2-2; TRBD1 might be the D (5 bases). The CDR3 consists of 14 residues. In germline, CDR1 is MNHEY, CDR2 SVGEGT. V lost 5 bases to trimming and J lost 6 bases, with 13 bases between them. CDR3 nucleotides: TGTGCCAGCAGTGGGCAGGGTAGTGCCGGGGAGCTGTTTTTT. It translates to CASSGQGSAGELFF.

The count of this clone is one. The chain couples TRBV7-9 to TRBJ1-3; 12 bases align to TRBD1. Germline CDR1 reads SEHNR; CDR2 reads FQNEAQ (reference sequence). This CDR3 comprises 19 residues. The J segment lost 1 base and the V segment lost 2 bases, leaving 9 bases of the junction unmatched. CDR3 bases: TGTGCCAGCAGCTTATCCGGGACAGGGGGCGCCGGGTCTGGAAACACCATATATTTT. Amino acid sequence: CASSLSGTGGAGSGNTIYF.

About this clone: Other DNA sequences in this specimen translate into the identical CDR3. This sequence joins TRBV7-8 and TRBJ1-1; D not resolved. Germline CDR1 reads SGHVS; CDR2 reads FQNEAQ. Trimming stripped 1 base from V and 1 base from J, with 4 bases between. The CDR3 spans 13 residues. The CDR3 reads CASSLGKNTEAFF. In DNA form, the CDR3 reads TGTGCCAGCAGCTTAGGGAAGAACACTGAAGCTTTCTTT.